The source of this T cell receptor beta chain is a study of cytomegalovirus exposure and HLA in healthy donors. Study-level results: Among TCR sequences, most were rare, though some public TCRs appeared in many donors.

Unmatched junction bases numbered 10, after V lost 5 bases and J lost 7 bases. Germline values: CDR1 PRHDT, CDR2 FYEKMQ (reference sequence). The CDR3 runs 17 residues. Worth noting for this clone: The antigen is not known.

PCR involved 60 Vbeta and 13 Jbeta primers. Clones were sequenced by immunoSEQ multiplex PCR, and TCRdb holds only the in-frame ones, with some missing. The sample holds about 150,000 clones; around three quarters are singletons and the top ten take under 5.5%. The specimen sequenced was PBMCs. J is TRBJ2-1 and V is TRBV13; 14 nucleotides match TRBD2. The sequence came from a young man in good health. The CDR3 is CASSAQPGLAGENEQFF. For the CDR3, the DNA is TGTGCCAGCAGCGCCCAACCGGGACTAGCGGGAGAAAATGAGCAGTTCTTC.